The 4 T cell receptor beta chains below come from one sample, sequenced in a study of cytomegalovirus exposure and HLA in healthy donors. This table comes from immunoSEQ multiplex PCR, and its TCRdb copy is limited to in-frame clones, with some not included. The sample records roughly 300,000 clones, roughly 85% being singletons. Sequenced: PBMCs. Receptor source: a young woman in good health and CMV-seronegative.

The genes are TRBV5-4 and TRBJ2-7; 7 bases match TRBD1. This CDR3 contains 15 residues. The J segment lost 3 bases and the V segment lost 1 base, leaving 7 bases of the junction unmatched. From germline, CDR1 is SGHNT and CDR2 YYREEE (reference sequence). The DNA of the CDR3 is TGTGCCAGCAGCTTGCACGGGACAGCCCACTACGAGCAGTACTTC. Amino acid sequence: CASSLHGTAHYEQYF.

This clone was picked up one time. The CDR3 loop reads CASGGTHRNEKLFF. For the CDR3, the DNA is TGTGCCAGCGGGGGGACCCATAGGAATGAAAAACTGTTTTTT. J is TRBJ1-4 and V is TRBV2; possibly TRBD1 for D (5 bases). Germline CDR1 is SNHLY and CDR2 is FYNNEI. The CDR3 sequence is 14 residues long. V lost 8 bases, J lost 5 bases, and 15 bases lay in between.

The chain combines TRBV18 with TRBJ2-2; 8 bases fit TRBD2. CDR1 is KGHSH, CDR2 LQKENI, per germline. The CDR3 contains 16 residues. Trimming at V came to 4 bases and at J to 5 bases, leaving 9 bases not matched to a gene. This chain's CDR3 is CASSQIAGTGTGELFF. The CDR3 DNA is TGTGCCAGCTCACAAATAGCGGGAACTGGAACCGGGGAGCTGTTTTTT.

The CDR3 nucleotides are TGCGCCAGCAGCTCTAATACCGGGACTAGTAGCAATGAGCAGTTCTTC. It encodes CASSSNTGTSSNEQFF. This rearrangement joins TRBV5-1 to TRBJ2-1, with 8 bases identical to TRBD2. The V and J ends lost 3 bases and 6 bases, in that order; junction bases with no gene match: 11. CDR1 and CDR2 (germline): SGHRS, YFSETQ. This CDR3 comprises 16 residues.